A single sample gave rise to the 20 T cell receptor beta chains below, sequenced in a study of metastatic and nonmetastatic thyroid tumors. TCRdb re-called the PCR reads through MiXCR. The sample gives around 29,000 clones, 20% of which show up once; roughly two fifths is in the top ten. Each patient came to thyroid surgery without any prior treatment (of any kind). The material sequenced was blood. The receptors shown here come from a female donor with papillary thyroid cancer or a benign thyroid nodule (not recorded which). Some clones in this sample may be carry-over from other donors' samples.

Many counts were recorded for this clone. The rearrangement links TRBV11-2 to TRBJ2-3; no clear D. V lost 3 bases and J lost 5, with 12 bases in between. The CDR3 length is 14 residues. Germline assignment: CDR1 SGHAT and CDR2 FQNNGV. The CDR3 nucleotides are TGTGCCAGCAGCTTTCTACGGGTCGTAGATACGCAGTATTTT. Translating gives CASSFLRVVDTQYF. Drawing the rest from reference TRBV11-2 and TRBJ2-3, the complete variable domain is EAGVAQSPRYKIIEKRQSVAFWCNPISGHATLYWYQQILGQGPKLLIQFQNNGVVDDSQLPKDRFSAERLKGVDSTLKIQPAKLEDSAVYLCASSFLRVVDTQYFGPGTRLTVL.

This clone was detected many times. The V gene is TRBV28, the J gene TRBJ1-6; the match to TRBD1 covers 7 bases. This CDR3 has 15 amino acids. CDR1 and CDR2 from the germline V gene are MDHEN and SYDVKM. Germline trimming cut 2 bases from V and 5 bases from J; bases unmatched to any gene: 3. Here the CDR3 reads CASSLGRGDNSPLHF. The CDR3 coding sequence is TGTGCCAGCAGTTTAGGCAGGGGGGATAATTCACCCCTCCACTTT.

The chain joins TRBV7-9 to TRBJ1-2; D uncertain. The CDR3 length is 12 residues. Trimming removed 0 bases from V and 6 bases from J, with 5 bases in between. The germline V gene encodes CDR1 SEHNR and CDR2 FQNEAQ (reference sequence). CDR3 protein: CASSLADDGYTF. Here the CDR3 DNA reads TGTGCCAGCAGCTTAGCGGATGATGGCTACACCTTC.

The chain uses TRBV5-1 and TRBJ2-3; D unclear. The germline V gene has CDR1 SGHRS and CDR2 YFSETQ. The CDR3 extends over 12 amino acids. The V end lost 5 bases, the J end lost 0 bases, and 4 bases lay between the germline ends. The CDR3 is CASRKSTDTQYF. CDR3 DNA sequence: TGCGCCAGCAGAAAGAGCACAGATACGCAGTATTTT. Full variable domain (outside the CDR3, taken from reference TRBV5-1 and TRBJ2-3): KAGVTQTPRYLIKTRGQQVTLSCSPISGHRSVSWYQQTPGQGLQFLFEYFSETQRNKGNFPGRFSGRQFSNSRSEMNVSTLELGDSALYLCASRKSTDTQYFGPGTRLTVL.

This clone was counted at least ten times. This CDR3 is CASSFGLEAYEQYF. CDR3 in DNA: TGTGCCAGCAGTTTTGGACTCGAGGCCTACGAGCAGTACTTC. The chain couples TRBV6-1 to TRBJ2-7, with D possibly TRBD2 on 5 matching bases. V lost 5 bases, J lost 2 bases, and 13 bases lay in between. Germline loops: CDR1 MNHNS, CDR2 SASEGT. The CDR3 spans 14 residues.

Of note for this clone: Relative to the germline gene, one junction end is altered; a read error may explain this. The V gene is TRBV9, the J gene TRBJ2-2, with 10 positions matching TRBD2. CDR3 length equals 16 residues. Germline CDR1 reads SGDLS; CDR2 reads YYNGEE. DNA of the CDR3: TGTGCCTGCAGCGTAGCCAGCGGGAGGGATAGTGGGGAGCTGTTTTTT. Translation gives CACSVASGRDSGELFF.

About this clone: This may be a read error: a much more frequent sequence differs by one nucleotide. This chain uses TRBV18 with TRBJ2-1, with 7 bases fitting TRBD1. CDR3 size: 13 residues. Germline CDR1 KGHSH, CDR2 LQKENI. The CDR3 bases are TGTGCCAGCCCACCCGGACAGGCCGACGAGCAGTTCTTC. Protein sequence: CASPPGQADEQFF.

This clone was found many times. A much larger clone differs from this one at a single base, so this may be a read error. Within the sample, other DNA sequences also encode this same CDR3. This chain connects TRBV2 to TRBJ1-2; D may be TRBD1 (5 bases). The CDR3 is made up of 12 amino acids. The V end was cut by 8 bases, the J end by 7 bases, with 14 bases between. Germline V gene lookup returns CDR1 SNHLY and CDR2 FYNNEI. The DNA of the CDR3 is TGTGCCAGCGGGACTGGGGGAGGTGGCTACACCTTC. It codes for CASGTGGGGYTF.

This clone is categorized as medium-sized. This chain connects TRBV6-1 to TRBJ2-5, with 10 positions matching TRBD2. Germline values: CDR1 MNHNS, CDR2 SASEGT. V was clipped by 2 bases and J by 5 bases; unmatched bases: 11. There are 17 residues in the CDR3. CDR3 residues: CASSELLAGASGETQYF. The DNA for the CDR3 is TGTGCCAGCAGTGAATTGCTAGCGGGGGCGTCCGGTGAGACCCAGTACTTC.

This clone was picked up many times. The chain recombines TRBV24-1 with TRBJ1-6; D is undetermined. CDR3 length: 12 residues. V lost 2 bases and J 9 bases, leaving 4 bases between the germline ends. The germline V gene has CDR1 KGHDR and CDR2 SFDVKD. The CDR3 DNA follows: TGTGCCACCAGTGATTCGGGTTCACCCCTCCACTTT. Its translation: CATSDSGSPLHF.

This clone has a count of ten or more. CDR3 loop: CASSLTSGKNTGELFF. The CDR3 DNA reads as TGCGCCAGCAGTCTGACTAGCGGCAAGAACACCGGGGAGCTGTTTTTT. J is TRBJ2-2 and V is TRBV5-1, with 9 nucleotides matching TRBD2. The CDR3 consists of 16 residues. Looked up from germline, CDR1 is SGHRS and CDR2 is YFSETQ. V dropped 5 bases and J dropped 1; count of bases not matched to a gene: 6. The complete variable domain, with remaining parts taken from reference TRBV5-1 and TRBJ2-2, reads KAGVTQTPRYLIKTRGQQVTLSCSPISGHRSVSWYQQTPGQGLQFLFEYFSETQRNKGNFPGRFSGRQFSNSRSEMNVSTLELGDSALYLCASSLTSGKNTGELFFGEGSRLTVL.

Concerning this clone: Just one base apart from a much larger clone, this may be a read error. This chain connects TRBV5-6 to TRBJ2-7, with a weak D call TRBD1 (6 bases). The CDR3 contains 13 residues. Germline loops: CDR1 SGHDT, CDR2 YYEEEE. V was pared by 4 bases and J by 5 bases, with 13 bases between. CDR3 nucleotides: TGTGCCAGCAGCATAGACAGGTGCCACGAGCAGTACTTC. Protein product: CASSIDRCHEQYF.

This clone is medium-sized (0.01 to 0.1%) by share. The rearrangement uses TRBV6-1 and TRBJ1-2; no firm D call. Germline V gene data show CDR1 as MNHNS and CDR2 as SASEGT. The CDR3 runs 14 residues. V lost 5 bases and J 2 bases, leaving 12 bases between the germline ends. The CDR3 DNA reads TGTGCCAGCAGTCCTGGGATCTTCAACTATGGCTACACCTTC. It translates to CASSPGIFNYGYTF.

Comment on this clone: As the CDR3 is not closed by the conserved phenylalanine or tryptophan, this likely results from a read error. This chain links TRBV20-1 with TRBJ2-2; 7 nucleotides match TRBD2. The V gene end was trimmed by 6 bases and the J gene end by 3 bases; junction bases not matched to a gene: 7. Per the germline V gene, CDR1 is DFQATT and CDR2 is SNEGSKA (reference sequence). This CDR3 spans 14 amino acids. CDR3 nucleotides: TGCAGTGCCGGGTCGGGGGGAGACACCGGGGAGCTGTTTCTT. Encoded protein: CSAGSGGDTGELFL.

The chain combines TRBV7-3 with TRBJ2-1, with 12 positions matching TRBD2. The CDR3 extends over 15 amino acids. Germline-derived CDR1 and CDR2 are SGHTA and FQGTGA. With 6 bases clipped from V and 7 bases from J, the junction kept 7 bases outside the gene matches. CDR3 DNA: TGTGCCAGCAGTCTAGCGGGGGGGCAATATAATGAGCAGTTCTTC. Protein: CASSLAGGQYNEQFF.

This clone was seen a handful of times. Its ends do not fully match the called genes, so a read error is possible. The chain recombines TRBV6-1 with TRBJ1-5, with D uncertain. The V gene's germline CDR1 is MNHNS and CDR2 SASEGT. The CDR3 has 14 amino acids. The CDR3 sequence: CVSTFQRADQPQHF. The CDR3, as DNA: TGTGTCAGCACTTTCCAAAGGGCGGATCAGCCCCAGCATTTT.

The J gene is TRBJ1-6, the V gene TRBV28, with D maybe TRBD1 (5 bases). This CDR3 has 13 amino acids. Germline V gene sequence: CDR1 MDHEN, CDR2 SYDVKM. Trimming pared 6 bases from V and 10 bases from J, leaving 13 bases between. The CDR3 DNA follows: TGTGCCAGCAGCCCCCTCGGGGGGTCACCCCTCCACTTT. It translates to CASSPLGGSPLHF.

The table lists this clone with many counts. This sequence joins TRBV5-4 and TRBJ1-1; D may be TRBD1 (6 bases). Germline V gene data show CDR1 as SGHNT and CDR2 as YYREEE (reference sequence). V gave up 6 bases and J gave up 2 bases, with 14 bases separating them. The CDR3 spans 14 residues. CDR3 bases: TGTGCCAGCAAAACAGGGACGCTCAACACTGAAGCTTTCTTT. Its protein is CASKTGTLNTEAFF.

This clone was seen many times. The J gene is TRBJ2-7, the V gene TRBV20-1; 11 bases match TRBD2. The CDR3 runs 13 residues. Germline V gives CDR1 DFQATT, CDR2 SNEGSKA (reference sequence). Written as DNA, the CDR3 is TGCAGAGCACTAGCGGGAGAGAGCTACGAGCAGTACTTC. This sequence encodes CRALAGESYEQYF.

This clone was counted at least ten times. This may be a read error: a much more frequent sequence differs by one nucleotide. The sample has other DNA sequences that encode this CDR3 too. V gene TRBV28 combines with J gene TRBJ1-6; 7 bases fit TRBD1. This CDR3 is 12 amino acids long. CDR1 and CDR2 from the germline V gene are MDHEN and SYDVKM. In DNA, the CDR3 is TGTGCCGTCAACAGGGGCAATTCGCCCCTCCACTTT. Protein sequence: CAVNRGNSPLHF. The full variable domain, with the rest looked up from reference TRBV28 and TRBJ1-6, is DVKVTQSSRYLVKRTGEKVFLECVQDMDHENMFWYRQDPGLGLRLIYFSYDVKMKEKGDIPEGYSVSREKKERFSLILESASTNQTSMYLCAVNRGNSPLHFGNGTRLTVT.